Listed here is a single TCR beta chain. Its target is not known. The data originate from a study of OX40 agonist ivuxolimab in advanced cancers. CDR1 ENHRY and CDR2 SYGVKD come from the germline V gene. V shed 6 bases and J 6 bases; nucleotides not matched to a gene: 8. The CDR3 sequence is 14 residues long. Findings and limits, study-wide: Low levels of normalized T-cell clonal expansion also appeared in some nonresponders.

TCRdb's table, derived via immunoSEQ multiplex PCR, lists solely in-frame clones and lacks some. The sample lists tens of thousands of clones, more than 80% occurring once. The sequence was obtained from an adult with an advanced solid tumor such as melanoma, head and neck, liver or kidney cancer. V and J are TRBV10-3 and TRBJ1-1; 9 bases fit TRBD1. The sample was CD4+ or CD8+ T cells sorted from blood, taken in a trial of the OX40 agonist ivuxolimab. CDR3 residues: CAISPTGGVSEAFF. The CDR3 nucleotides are TGTGCCATCAGCCCGACAGGGGGAGTCTCTGAAGCTTTCTTT.